This TCR beta chain was captured in a study of T cells after posttransplantation cyclophosphamide. Points from the study as a whole: TRB overlap between skin or GI tissue T cells and blood was limited. Later post-transplant blood repertoires were often dominated by donor CD8+ memory clones. After PTCy, TRB diversity resembled that of CNI/methotrexate controls.

CDR3 length: 18 amino acids. The J segment lost 6 bases and the V segment lost 6 bases, leaving 22 bases of the junction unmatched. CDR1 and CDR2 (germline): MDHEN, SYDVKM. Peripheral blood was collected from the related graft donor on the marrow donation day. TCRdb keeps only in-frame clones here, not all; method: immunoSEQ multiplex PCR. Altogether tens of thousands of clones were found in the sample, and no singletons occur. This clone has a handful of counts. Its antigen remains unknown. Material: PBMCs. V usage is TRBV28 and J usage is TRBJ2-5, with 7 bases that match TRBD1. The origin of this receptor is a woman between 45 and 60 years old in good health and a related stem cell transplant donor. The CDR3 DNA reads TGTGCCAGCAGGCTAAGATGGAGACTGGGACAGATTTTGAAGACCCAGTACTTC. Translated: CASRLRWRLGQILKTQYF.